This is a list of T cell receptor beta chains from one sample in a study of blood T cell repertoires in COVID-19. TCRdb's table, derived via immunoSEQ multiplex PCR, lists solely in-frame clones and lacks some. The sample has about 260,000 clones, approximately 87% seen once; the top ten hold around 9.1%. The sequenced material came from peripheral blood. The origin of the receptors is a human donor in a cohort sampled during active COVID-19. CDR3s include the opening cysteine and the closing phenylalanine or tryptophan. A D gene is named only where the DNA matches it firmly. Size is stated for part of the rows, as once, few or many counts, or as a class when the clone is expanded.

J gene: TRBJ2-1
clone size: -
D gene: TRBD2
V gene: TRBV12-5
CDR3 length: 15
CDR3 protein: CASGLRGSSYNEQFF
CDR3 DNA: TGTGCTAGTGGTTTGCGCGGGAGCTCCTACAATGAGCAGTTCTTC

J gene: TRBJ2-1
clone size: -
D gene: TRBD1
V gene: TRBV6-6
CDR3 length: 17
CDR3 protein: CASRRVGQGSSYNEQFF
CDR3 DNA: TGTGCCAGCAGACGAGTGGGACAGGGGAGCTCCTACAATGAGCAGTTCTTC

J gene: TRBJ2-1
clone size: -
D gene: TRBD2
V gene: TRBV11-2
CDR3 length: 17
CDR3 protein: CASSRKSGTSGNNEQFF
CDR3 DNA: TGTGCCAGCAGCCGAAAGTCCGGGACTAGCGGAAACAATGAGCAGTTCTTC

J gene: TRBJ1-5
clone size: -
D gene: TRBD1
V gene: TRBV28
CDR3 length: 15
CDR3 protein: CASSSLGQGFQPQHF
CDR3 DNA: TGTGCCAGCAGTTCACTGGGACAGGGGTTTCAGCCCCAGCATTTT

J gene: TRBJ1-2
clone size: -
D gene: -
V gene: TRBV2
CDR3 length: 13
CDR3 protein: CASGAEGPYGYTF
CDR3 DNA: TGTGCCAGCGGGGCGGAGGGCCCGTATGGCTACACCTTC

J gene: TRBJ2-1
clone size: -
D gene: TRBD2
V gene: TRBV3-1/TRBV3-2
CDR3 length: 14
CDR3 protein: CATLAGGKRNEQFF
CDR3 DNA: TGTGCCACCCTAGCGGGGGGAAAGCGGAATGAGCAGTTCTTC

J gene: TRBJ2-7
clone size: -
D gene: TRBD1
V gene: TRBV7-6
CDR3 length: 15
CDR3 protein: CASSFDRVGSYEQYF
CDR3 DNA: TGTGCCAGCAGCTTCGACAGGGTAGGCTCCTACGAGCAGTACTTC

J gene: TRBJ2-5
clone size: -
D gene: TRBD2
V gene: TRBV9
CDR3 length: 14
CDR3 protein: CASSVGGLAETQYF
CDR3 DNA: TGTGCCAGCAGCGTAGGGGGACTAGCGGAGACCCAGTACTTC

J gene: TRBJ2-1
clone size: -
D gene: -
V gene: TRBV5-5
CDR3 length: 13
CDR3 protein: CASSSRKGDEQFF
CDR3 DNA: TGTGCCAGCAGCTCCCGGAAGGGGGATGAGCAGTTCTTC

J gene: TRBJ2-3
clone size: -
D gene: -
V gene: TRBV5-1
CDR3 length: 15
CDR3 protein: CASCPRDSLTDTQYF
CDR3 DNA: TGCGCCAGCTGCCCGAGGGACTCGCTCACAGATACGCAGTATTTT

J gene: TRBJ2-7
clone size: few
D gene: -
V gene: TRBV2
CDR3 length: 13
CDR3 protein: CASSDQGFYEQYF
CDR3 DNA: TGTGCCAGCAGTGATCAGGGTTTCTACGAGCAGTACTTC